Each of the 7 T cell receptor beta chains below was sequenced from the same sample in a study of cytomegalovirus exposure and HLA in healthy donors. 13 Jbeta primers and 60 Vbeta primers were used for the PCR. The assay was immunoSEQ multiplex PCR, and TCRdb's table has in-frame clones only and misses some. The sample lists tens of thousands of clones, around 80% occurring once. The sample comprised PBMCs. The receptors were sampled from a man aged 25 to 40 in good health and CMV-seronegative.

This clone has only a few counts. This chain connects TRBV6-1 to TRBJ2-7; possible D gene TRBD1, 6 bases. Trimming removed 4 bases at V and 7 bases at J, with 14 bases between. There are 13 residues in the CDR3. Germline values: CDR1 MNHNS, CDR2 SASEGT. CDR3 amino acids: CASSGETGPEQYV. CDR3 bases: TGTGCCAGCAGTGGAGAGACAGGCCCAGAGCAGTACGTC.

The gene calls are TRBV10-3 and TRBJ2-5, with 9 bases aligning to TRBD2. This CDR3 comprises 15 residues. J lost 0 bases, V lost 3 bases, and 2 bases had no gene match. CDR1 and CDR2 from the germline V gene are ENHRY and SYGVKD. The CDR3 nucleotides read TGTGCCATCAGTGATACTAGCGGGTACCAAGAGACCCAGTACTTC. This encodes CAISDTSGYQETQYF.

This chain uses TRBV5-1 with TRBJ2-2; 12 bases match TRBD2. The germline gives CDR1 SGHRS, CDR2 YFSETQ. V dropped 4 bases and J dropped 3; count of bases not matched to a gene: 7. The CDR3 extends over 17 amino acids. In DNA form, the CDR3 reads TGCGCCAGCAGCGTGACTAGCGGGAGACCTCACACCGGGGAGCTGTTTTTT. Translating gives CASSVTSGRPHTGELFF.

The chain employs TRBV5-1 and TRBJ2-1; D gene unclear. V lost 1 base, J lost 0 bases, and 5 bases lay in between. CDR1 is SGHRS, CDR2 YFSETQ, per germline. The CDR3 runs 14 residues. CDR3 region: CASSLLSSYNEQFF. CDR3 DNA sequence: TGCGCCAGCAGCTTGCTGAGCTCCTACAATGAGCAGTTCTTC. The whole variable domain, remainder taken from reference TRBV5-1 and TRBJ2-1, is KAGVTQTPRYLIKTRGQQVTLSCSPISGHRSVSWYQQTPGQGLQFLFEYFSETQRNKGNFPGRFSGRQFSNSRSEMNVSTLELGDSALYLCASSLLSSYNEQFFGPGTRLTVL.

The chain joins TRBV25-1 to TRBJ1-2, with D uncertain. This CDR3 is 15 amino acids long. Germline CDR1 is MGHDK and CDR2 is SYGVNS. The V end lost 3 bases, the J end lost 7 bases, and 18 bases lay between the germline ends. As DNA, the CDR3 is TGTGCCAGCAGTGATCCCGGAGGGATTTTTCTTGGCTACACCTTC. Its protein is CASSDPGGIFLGYTF.

This chain links TRBV2 with TRBJ2-1; 7 nucleotides line up with TRBD2. The J segment lost 6 bases and the V segment lost 8 bases, leaving 10 bases of the junction unmatched. This CDR3 region has 14 residues. Germline assignment: CDR1 SNHLY and CDR2 FYNNEI. The CDR3 region is CASLTSVNFNEQFF. Written as DNA, the CDR3 is TGTGCCAGCCTAACTAGCGTAAATTTCAATGAGCAGTTCTTC.

This sequence joins TRBV6-6 and TRBJ1-5; unclear D gene. The CDR3 is 12 amino acids. Trimming cost V 6 bases and J 6 bases, with 9 bases left between them. In germline, CDR1 is MNHNY, CDR2 SVGAGI (reference sequence). CDR3 region: CASRGAVQPQHF. In nucleotides, the CDR3 is TGTGCCAGCAGGGGAGCGGTTCAGCCCCAGCATTTT.